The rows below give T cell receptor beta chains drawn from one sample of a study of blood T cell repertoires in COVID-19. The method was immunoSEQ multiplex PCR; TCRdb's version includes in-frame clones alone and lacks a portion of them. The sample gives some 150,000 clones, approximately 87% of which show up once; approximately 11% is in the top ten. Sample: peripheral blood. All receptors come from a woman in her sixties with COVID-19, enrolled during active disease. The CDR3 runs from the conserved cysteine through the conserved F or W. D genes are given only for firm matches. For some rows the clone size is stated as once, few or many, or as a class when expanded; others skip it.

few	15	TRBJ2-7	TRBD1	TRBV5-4	TGTGCCAGCAGCTTAGAGGGACAGGGAGGGTCCGAGCAGTACTTC	CASSLEGQGGSEQYF
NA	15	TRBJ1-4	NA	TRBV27	TGTGCCAGCAGTTTTCGGGAGACAACTAATGAAAAACTGTTTTTT	CASSFRETTNEKLFF
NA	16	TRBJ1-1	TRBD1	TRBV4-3	TGCGCCAGCAGCCAAGGAAGACAGGGAGGGAACACTGAAGCTTTCTTT	CASSQGRQGGNTEAFF
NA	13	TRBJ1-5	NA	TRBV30	TGTGCCTGGAGTTCCTCGGGGGATCAGCCCCAGCATTTT	CAWSSSGDQPQHF
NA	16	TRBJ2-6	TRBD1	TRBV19	TGTGCCAGTAGTCCCCGGACAGGGTCAGGGGCCAACGTCCTGACTTTC	CASSPRTGSGANVLTF
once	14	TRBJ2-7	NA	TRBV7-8	TGTGCCAGCAGCCGAGGGGCAGGGTCCTACGAGCAGTACTTC	CASSRGAGSYEQYF
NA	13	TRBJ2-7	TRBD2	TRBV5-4	TGTGCCAGCAGGAGCGGGACCTCCTACGAGCAGTACTTC	CASRSGTSYEQYF
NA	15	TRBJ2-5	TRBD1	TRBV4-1	TGCGCCAGCAGCCGCGGATTGGACAGGGCCGAGACCCAGTACTTC	CASSRGLDRAETQYF
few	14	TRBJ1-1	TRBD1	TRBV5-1	TGCGCCAGCAGCAGGGGACAGTCGAACACTGAAGCTTTCTTT	CASSRGQSNTEAFF
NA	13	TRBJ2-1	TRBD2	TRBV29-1	TGCAGCGTTGACAAGGGACTAGCAATTGAGCAGTTCTTC	CSVDKGLAIEQFF
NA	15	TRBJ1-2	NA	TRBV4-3	TGCGCCAGCAGCCAAGATCGTCCAGGGAATTATGGCTACACCTTC	CASSQDRPGNYGYTF
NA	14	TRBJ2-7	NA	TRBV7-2	TGTGCCAGCAGCGAGAATCCCGGAGTGTACGAGCAGTACTTC	CASSENPGVYEQYF
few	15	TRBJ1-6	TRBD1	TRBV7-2	TGTGCCAGCAGCTTAGTAGGACAGGGGGCTTCACCCCTCCACTTT	CASSLVGQGASPLHF
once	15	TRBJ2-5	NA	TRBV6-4	TGTGCCAGCAGTCTAGACGGACTCTCCGGGGAGACCCAGTACTTC	CASSLDGLSGETQYF
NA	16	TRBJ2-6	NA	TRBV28	TGTGCCAGCAGAACCGTACAGGGTTTGGGGGCCAACGTCCTGACTTTC	CASRTVQGLGANVLTF
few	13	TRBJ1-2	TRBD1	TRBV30	TGTGCCTGGAGCCTTGACAGGGGGTATGGCTACACCTTC	CAWSLDRGYGYTF
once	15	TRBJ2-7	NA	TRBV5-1	TGCGCCAGCAGCCCGGCCGGCGCTAGCTCCTACGAGCAGTACTTC	CASSPAGASSYEQYF
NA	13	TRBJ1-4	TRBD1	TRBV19	TGTGCCAGTGGGGACAGCCGTAATGAAAAACTGTTTTTT	CASGDSRNEKLFF
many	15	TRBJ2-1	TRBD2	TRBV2	TGTGCCAGCAGTGTGCGGGCCGGGACTAGCAGCGAGCAGTTCTTC	CASSVRAGTSSEQFF
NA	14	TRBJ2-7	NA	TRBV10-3	TGTGCCATCAGTGGGGTCGGGGGGCCATACGAGCAGTACTTC	CAISGVGGPYEQYF
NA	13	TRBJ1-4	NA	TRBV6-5	TGTGCCAGCAGGACAGGAGTTAATGAAAAACTGTTTTTT	CASRTGVNEKLFF
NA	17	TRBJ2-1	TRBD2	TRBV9	TGTGCCAGCAGCGTAGATCAGCGGGAGGTTTCCTACAATGAGCAGTTCTTC	CASSVDQREVSYNEQFF
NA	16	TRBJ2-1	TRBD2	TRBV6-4	TGTGCCAGCAGTGAAGCGGGAGAGGGTTCCTACAATGAGCAGTTCTTC	CASSEAGEGSYNEQFF
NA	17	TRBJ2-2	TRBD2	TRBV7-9	TGTGCCAGCCCCCGACTAGCGGGAGTGGGTAACACCGGGGAGCTGTTTTTT	CASPRLAGVGNTGELFF
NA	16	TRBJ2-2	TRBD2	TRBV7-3	TGTGCCAGCAGCCCTCGGACTAGCGGAAACACCGGGGAGCTGTTTTTT	CASSPRTSGNTGELFF
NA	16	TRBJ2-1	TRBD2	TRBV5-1	TGCGCCAGCACCAGGACTAGCGGGAGCTCCTACAATGAGCAGTTCTTC	CASTRTSGSSYNEQFF